The clone carrying this T cell receptor (beta chain) has only a few counts. The antigen remains unidentified. These data come from a study of T-cell memory formation after mild COVID-19. This CDR3 has 15 amino acids. Germline CDR1 KGHDR, CDR2 SFDVKD. Trimming at V came to 3 bases and at J to 9 bases, leaving 8 bases not matched to a gene. 5'RACE with constant-segment primers built TCRalpha and TCRbeta cDNA libraries with UMIs. TCRdb used MiXCR to reprocess the 5' RACE reads, holding one entry per CDR3 protein. The sample yields almost 250,000 distinct CDR3 sequences, approximately 15% seen once. Study-level findings and limits: Cross-reactive memory seemingly joined, as some responding clones were found in pre-infection memory. Day 15 to 85 contracting clones showed balanced CD4/CD8; day 15 to 37 expanders favored CD4+.

This chain connects TRBV24-1 to TRBJ2-1, with TRBD2 identical over 9 bases. The sequence was collected from an adult woman who had mild COVID-19 (a few samples of this study predate the infection). Cell type and time point are not known. The sequenced sample consisted of PBMCs or a T cell subset sorted from them (not recorded which). CDR3 residues: CATSDHSGRGGEQFF. The CDR3 coding sequence is TGTGCCACCAGTGATCATAGCGGGAGAGGTGGTGAGCAGTTCTTC.